The sequence of this T cell receptor beta chain was determined in a study of tumor and adjacent non-tumor tissue in lung cancer. Study in general: There were some 11 adenocarcinoma, a couple of squamous cell carcinoma and 1 small cell lung cancer cases. Study-level results: Normal lung showed higher cumulative top 100 clone frequency than tumor. Significantly higher TCR diversity was found in tumor than normal lung.

A remark on this clonotype: The antigen is undetermined.

The template was RNA from unsorted bulk tissue. Three rounds of nested PCR, following a modified ARM-PCR protocol, produced the TCRbeta library. TCRdb passed the multiplex PCR reads through MiXCR, listing each CDR3 protein once. The table includes under 95,000 distinct CDR3 sequences, 67% detected once. Unmatched junction bases numbered 10, after V lost 6 bases and J lost 10 bases. Per the germline V gene, CDR1 is MDHEN and CDR2 is SYDVKM. The CDR3 contains 15 residues. The receptor was isolated from a man between 60 and 70 years old with non-small cell lung cancer. The chain employs TRBV28 and TRBJ1-6, with TRBD1 identical over 9 bases. The sequenced sample was lung tumor tissue. In DNA, the CDR3 is TGTGCCAGCAGCACCACAGGGGGCGGCTTATCACCCCTCCACTTT. Its protein product is CASSTTGGGLSPLHF.